What follows are 6 T cell receptor beta chains derived from one specimen sequenced in a study of blood T cell repertoires in COVID-19. Repertoires were generated with immunoSEQ multiplex PCR, while TCRdb's copy carries only in-frame clones and drops some. Here the sample spans some 250,000 clones, 88% being singletons. Material for sequencing was peripheral blood. These TCRs come from a woman aged 40 to 49 who had recovered from COVID-19.

The chain is built from TRBV27 and TRBJ1-1, with D possibly TRBD1 on 5 matching bases. V dropped 8 bases and J dropped 6 bases, with 16 bases sitting between them. Germline lookup yields CDR1 MNHEY and CDR2 SMNVEV (reference sequence). The CDR3 is made up of 13 amino acids. The CDR3 DNA is TGTGCCAGCGGATTGAGAGCGGGGGCTGAAGCTTTCTTT. It translates to CASGLRAGAEAFF.

The chain is built from TRBV14 and TRBJ2-1; 13 bases map to TRBD2. CDR1 SGHDN and CDR2 FVKESK come from the germline V gene. The V and J ends lost 1 base and 9 bases, in that order; junction bases with no gene match: 15. CDR3 length: 19 amino acids. CDR3 nucleotide sequence: TGTGCCAGCAGCCAAGGGACTAGCGGGAGAGTGCCCCCCCCCGGTGAGCAGTTCTTC. Translated: CASSQGTSGRVPPPGEQFF. Drawing the rest from reference TRBV14 and TRBJ2-1, the complete variable domain is EAGVTQFPSHSVIEKGQTVTLRCDPISGHDNLYWYRRVMGKEIKFLLHFVKESKQDESGMPNNRFLAERTGGTYSTLKVQPAELEDSGVYFCASSQGTSGRVPPPGEQFFGPGTRLTVL.

The chain employs TRBV6-2 or TRBV6-3 and TRBJ2-2; unclear D gene. The CDR3 has 16 residues. Germline CDR1 reads MNHEY; CDR2 reads SVGEGT. Trimming stripped 2 bases from V and 6 bases from J, with 16 bases between. This chain's CDR3 is CASSYPRFYFAGELFF. The CDR3 nucleotides are TGTGCCAGCAGTTACCCCCGTTTCTATTTCGCCGGGGAGCTGTTTTTT.

The V gene is TRBV7-3, the J gene TRBJ2-5; 10 bases are a match to TRBD2. This CDR3 is 16 amino acids long. Germline CDR1 and CDR2: SGHTA and FQGTGA. V trimming: 3 bases; J trimming: 4 bases; junction bases outside the gene matches: 8. CDR3: CASSFRSGRLGETQYF. The DNA for the CDR3 is TGTGCCAGCAGCTTCCGTAGCGGGAGGTTAGGAGAGACCCAGTACTTC.

The chain couples TRBV3-1 (or the pseudogene TRBV3-2) to TRBJ2-7; a weak D match, TRBD2 (6 bases). Trimming pared 7 bases from V and 6 bases from J, leaving 10 bases between. The germline gives CDR1 LGHDT, CDR2 YNNKEL (reference sequence). CDR3 size: 11 residues. The CDR3 coding sequence is TGTGCCAGCAACGGGGGTGGCGAGCAGTACGTC. Translated: CASNGGGEQYV.

The V and J genes are TRBV11-3 and TRBJ1-1; D might be TRBD1 (5 bases). Germline CDR1 reads SGHNT; CDR2 reads YENEEA. V was trimmed by 4 bases and J by 3 bases, leaving 9 bases between them. CDR3 size: 13 residues. In DNA, the CDR3 is TGTGCCAGCAGCTACGGGGGGGACACTGAAGCTTTCTTT. It encodes CASSYGGDTEAFF.